The rows below give T cell receptor beta chains drawn from one sample of a study of blood T cells in healthy people across ages. TCRdb reanalysed the 5' RACE reads using MiXCR and keeps one entry per CDR3 protein. The sample has 1.5 million to 2 million distinct CDR3 sequences, 28% seen once. Source material: blood. The receptors here all came from a woman aged 25-40 years in good health. The CDR3 runs from the conserved cysteine through the conserved F or W. A D gene is named only where the DNA matches it firmly. Expanded clones get a size class; other rows say once, few or many, or leave the size out.

d_call j_call v_call clone_size cdr3_nt cdr3_aa
- TRBJ2-3 TRBV6-2/TRBV6-3 once TGTGCCAGCAGTTATACTCTTCTCACAGATACGCAGTATTTT CASSYTLLTDTQYF
TRBD1 TRBJ1-4 TRBV20-1 - TGCAGTGCTAGGGGACAGGCGGACGGGACTAATGAAAAACTGTTTTTT CSARGQADGTNEKLFF
TRBD2 TRBJ2-4 TRBV7-6 - TGTGCCAGCAGCCCTATCGGGGGGTTAGCCAAAAACATTCAGTACTTC CASSPIGGLAKNIQYF
- TRBJ1-1 TRBV15 few TGTGCCACCAGCAGAGATCTGGATCGGGTGAACACTGAAGCTTTCTTT CATSRDLDRVNTEAFF
- TRBJ2-6 TRBV7-2 - TGTGCCAGCAGCCGAGGGGGGTCTGGGGCCAACGCCCTGACTTTC CASSRGGSGANALTF
TRBD2 TRBJ2-4 TRBV5-1 - TGCGCCAGCAGCTCCGGGACTAGCGGGCTAGCCAAAAACATTCAGTACTTC CASSSGTSGLAKNIQYF
- TRBJ1-6 TRBV9 - TGTGCCAGCAGCACCGTGGACAGCTATAATTCACCCCTCCACTTT CASSTVDSYNSPLHF
TRBD1 TRBJ1-5 TRBV12-3/TRBV12-4 - TGTGCCAGCAGTTATATTGTTGGACAGGGCAATCAGCCCCAGCATTTT CASSYIVGQGNQPQHF
- TRBJ1-2 TRBV6-1 - TGTGCCAGCAGTGACCACTCCTATGGGGGCTATGGCTACACCTTC CASSDHSYGGYGYTF
- TRBJ1-2 TRBV6-6 few TGTGCCAGCAGTTACTCAGGGAAGGACTATGGCTACACCTTC CASSYSGKDYGYTF
- TRBJ1-6 TRBV20-1 - TGCAGTGCTACACCTGAGCCTAATTCACCCCTCCACTTT CSATPEPNSPLHF
- TRBJ2-1 TRBV4-1 many TGCGCCAGCAGCCAAGATTCAACAGCCAATGAGCAGTTCTTC CASSQDSTANEQFF
- TRBJ2-3 TRBV5-1 few TGCGCCAGTCGCCCCGGGACTAAGGGGGGAGATACGCAGTATTTT CASRPGTKGGDTQYF
TRBD2 TRBJ2-3 TRBV7-2 - TGTACCAGCAGCTTGGGGCCTAGCGGGAGAGGGGGCACAGATACGCAGTATTTT CTSSLGPSGRGGTDTQYF
TRBD1 TRBJ1-2 TRBV7-8 few TGTGCCAGCAGCCGAGCCGGGACAGGAAGCGGCTACACCTTC CASSRAGTGSGYTF
- TRBJ2-5 TRBV11-2 many TGTGCCAGCAGCTTAGCGACGGATCAAGAGACCCAGTACTTC CASSLATDQETQYF
- TRBJ1-6 TRBV11-2 few TGTGCCAGCAGCTTAGATAAGAGGGAACCCCTCCACTTT CASSLDKREPLHF
- TRBJ1-2 TRBV12-3/TRBV12-4 few TGTGCCAGCAGCCAGGCCGGGTTACAGCTCTACGGCTACACCTTC CASSQAGLQLYGYTF
TRBD2 TRBJ2-1 TRBV10-3 many TGTGCCATCAGTGAGCCCCCTGGGGGGGTAGCTCGGGCCAATGAGCAGTTCTTC CAISEPPGGVARANEQFF
TRBD2 TRBJ2-7 TRBV12-3/TRBV12-4 - TGTGCCAGCAGCGCCCGGGGCGGGAGCGAGCAGTACTTC CASSARGGSEQYF
TRBD1 TRBJ1-1 TRBV6-5 few TGTGCCAGCAGTTACTCACGCTCGACAGGGAGGATTAAAGCTTTCTTT CASSYSRSTGRIKAFF
- TRBJ1-5 TRBV30 - TGTGCCTGGAGTGTACCCCCAGGCCCTCAGCCCCAGCATTTT CAWSVPPGPQPQHF
- TRBJ2-7 TRBV12-3/TRBV12-4 many TGTGCCAGCAGTTTATATGGTAGTGGCGAGCAGTACTTC CASSLYGSGEQYF
TRBD2 TRBJ2-3 TRBV24-1 - TGTGCCACCAGTGATGGGGGTAGCGGGAGCACAGATACGCAGTATTTT CATSDGGSGSTDTQYF
- TRBJ2-1 TRBV27 - TGTGCCAGCAGTTTCCAAGGAGGGCTCAATAAGCAGTTCTTC CASSFQGGLNKQFF
- TRBJ1-4 TRBV3-1 - TGTGCCAGCAGCCCCGAGAGACGGAGTAATGAAAAACTGTTTTTT CASSPERRSNEKLFF
- TRBJ1-1 TRBV18 few TGTGCCAGCTCACCATCCGGGGTCCATAACACTGAAGCTTTCTTT CASSPSGVHNTEAFF
TRBD2 TRBJ2-1 TRBV11-2 many TGTGCCAGCAGCTCCAGGACTAGCGGGGGGGACCTTGAGCAGTTCTTC CASSSRTSGGDLEQFF
- TRBJ2-3 TRBV4-3 few TGCGCCAGCAGCCAAGGGACAACTTCTAGCACAGATACGCAGTATTTT CASSQGTTSSTDTQYF
- TRBJ1-2 TRBV20-1 many TGCAGTGCTAGAGTAGCAGGGGAAGGCTACACCTTC CSARVAGEGYTF
- TRBJ1-2 TRBV5-1 few TGCGCCAGCAGCCAGGCCCCCGGGACGGAGGTCACCTTC CASSQAPGTEVTF
- TRBJ2-5 TRBV2 - TGTGCCAGCCCGCTCGGGCAGAAGGAGACCCAGTACTTC CASPLGQKETQYF
TRBD1 TRBJ2-1 TRBV3-1 few TGTGCCAGCACCCAGACAGGGATCGGTGAGCAGTTCTTC CASTQTGIGEQFF
- TRBJ1-2 TRBV20-1 few TGCAGTGCTGCCAGGGTCTATGGCTACACCTTC CSAARVYGYTF
TRBD1 TRBJ1-6 TRBV7-9 few TGTGCCAGCAGACCCGAGGACAGGGCCAATTCACCCCTCCACTTT CASRPEDRANSPLHF
- TRBJ1-3 TRBV6-5 - TGTGCCAGCAGGGGCTTTAGATCTGGAAACACCATATATTTT CASRGFRSGNTIYF
TRBD1 TRBJ2-2 TRBV3-1 - TGTGCCAGCAGGAGGGACAGGGCGAACGGGGAGCTGTTTTTT CASRRDRANGELFF
- TRBJ1-1 TRBV28 - TGTGCCAGCAACGACATGAACACTGAAGCTTTCTTT CASNDMNTEAFF
- TRBJ2-1 TRBV11-1 few TGTGCCAGCAGCTTTTCCTGGGCCATAGAAAACAATGAGCAGTTCTTC CASSFSWAIENNEQFF
TRBD2 TRBJ2-1 TRBV6-1 - TGTGCCAGCAGTACCCCTTGGGGAGGGCAAAACAATGAGCAGTTCTTC CASSTPWGGQNNEQFF
- TRBJ2-7 TRBV3-1 - TGTGCCAGCAGCCAAAGTCCCCTAGGCGAGCAGTACTTC CASSQSPLGEQYF
- TRBJ1-1 TRBV7-2 few TGTGCCAGCAGCCCCCGTAGGGAAGCTTTCTTT CASSPRREAFF
- TRBJ1-1 TRBV6-5 - TGTGCCAGCAGTTACTCCACCCCGGGGGCTCTAGCTTTCTTT CASSYSTPGALAFF
- TRBJ2-3 TRBV29-1 few TGCAGCGTTGGGGGGACGGTCACAGATACGCAGTATTTT CSVGGTVTDTQYF